This paragraph covers one T cell receptor (beta chain) sequence. This sample is drawn from a study of technical replicates of blood from several donors. Germline CDR1 and CDR2: MNHNS and SASEGT. The CDR3 contains 15 residues. The V end was cut by 7 bases, the J end by 2 bases, with 17 bases between. Repertoires were generated with immunoSEQ multiplex PCR, while TCRdb's copy carries only in-frame clones and drops some. The profile shows roughly 81,000 clones, 97% of them singletons. This clonotype originated in a human donor in good health. This sequence joins TRBV6-1 and TRBJ1-1, with D maybe TRBD1 (6 bases). The sequencing input was T cells isolated from PBMCs. Here the CDR3 reads CASKTTGTKNTEAFF. In DNA, the CDR3 is TGTGCCAGCAAGACCACCGGGACAAAAAACACTGAAGCTTTCTTT.